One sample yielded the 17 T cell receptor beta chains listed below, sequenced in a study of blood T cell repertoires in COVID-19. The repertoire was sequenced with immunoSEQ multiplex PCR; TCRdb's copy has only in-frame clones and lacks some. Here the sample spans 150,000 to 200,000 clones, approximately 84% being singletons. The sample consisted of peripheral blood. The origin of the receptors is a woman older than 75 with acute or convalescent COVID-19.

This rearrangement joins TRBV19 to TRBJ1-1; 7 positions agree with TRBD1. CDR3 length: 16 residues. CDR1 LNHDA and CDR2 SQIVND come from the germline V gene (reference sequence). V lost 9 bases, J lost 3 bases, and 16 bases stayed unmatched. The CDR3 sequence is CASRRGTVQTYTEAFF. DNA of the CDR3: TGTGCCAGCCGCCGAGGGACAGTCCAGACTTACACTGAAGCTTTCTTT.

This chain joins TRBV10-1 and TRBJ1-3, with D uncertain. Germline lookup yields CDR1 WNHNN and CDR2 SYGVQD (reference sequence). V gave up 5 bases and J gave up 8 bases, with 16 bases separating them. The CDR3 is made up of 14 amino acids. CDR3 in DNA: TGCGCCAGCAGTCCCGATTCTGGCGGCCACACCATATATTTT. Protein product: CASSPDSGGHTIYF.

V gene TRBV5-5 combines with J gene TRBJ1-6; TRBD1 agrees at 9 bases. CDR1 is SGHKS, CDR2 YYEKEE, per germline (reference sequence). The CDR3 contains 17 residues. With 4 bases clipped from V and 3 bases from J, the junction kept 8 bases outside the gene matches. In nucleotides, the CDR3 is TGTGCCAGCAGCACGCCGGGACAGGGAATCTATAATTCACCCCTCCACTTT. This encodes CASSTPGQGIYNSPLHF.

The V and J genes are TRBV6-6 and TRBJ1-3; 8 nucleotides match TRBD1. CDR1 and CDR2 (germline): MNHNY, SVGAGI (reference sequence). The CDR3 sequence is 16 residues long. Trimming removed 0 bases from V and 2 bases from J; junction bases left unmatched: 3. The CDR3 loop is CASSYSGTGPGNTIYF. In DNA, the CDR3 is TGTGCCAGCAGTTACTCCGGGACAGGCCCTGGAAACACCATATATTTT.

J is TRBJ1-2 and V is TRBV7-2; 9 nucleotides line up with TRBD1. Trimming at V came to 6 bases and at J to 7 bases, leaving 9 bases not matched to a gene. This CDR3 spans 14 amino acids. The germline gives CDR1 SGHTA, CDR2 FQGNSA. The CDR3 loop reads CASRFRDREGGYTF. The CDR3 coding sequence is TGTGCCAGCAGATTCCGGGACAGGGAGGGTGGCTACACCTTC.

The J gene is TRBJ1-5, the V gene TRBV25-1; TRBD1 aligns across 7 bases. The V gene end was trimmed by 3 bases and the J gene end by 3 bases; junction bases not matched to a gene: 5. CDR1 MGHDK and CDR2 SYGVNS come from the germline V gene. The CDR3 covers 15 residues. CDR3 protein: CASSEAGGINQPQHF. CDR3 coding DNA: TGTGCCAGCAGTGAGGCAGGGGGGATCAATCAGCCCCAGCATTTT.

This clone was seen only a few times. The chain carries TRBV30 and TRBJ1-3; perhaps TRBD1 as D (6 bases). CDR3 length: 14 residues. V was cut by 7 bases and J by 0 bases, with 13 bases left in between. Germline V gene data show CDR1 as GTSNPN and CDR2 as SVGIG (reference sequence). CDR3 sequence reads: CASWTASSGNTIYF. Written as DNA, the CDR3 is TGTGCCTCCTGGACAGCGAGCTCTGGAAACACCATATATTTT.

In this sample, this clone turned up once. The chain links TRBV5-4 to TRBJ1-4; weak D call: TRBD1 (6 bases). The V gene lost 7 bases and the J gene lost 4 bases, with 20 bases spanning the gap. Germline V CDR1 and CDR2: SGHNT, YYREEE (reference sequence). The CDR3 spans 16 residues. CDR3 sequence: CASGPSPPQGNEKLFF. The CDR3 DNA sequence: TGTGCCAGCGGTCCCTCCCCCCCACAGGGTAATGAAAAACTGTTTTTT. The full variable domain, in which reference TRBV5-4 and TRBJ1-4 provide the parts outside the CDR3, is ETGVTQSPTHLIKTRGQQVTLRCSSQSGHNTVSWYQQALGQGPQFIFQYYREEENGRGNFPPRFSGLQFPNYSSELNVNALELDDSALYLCASGPSPPQGNEKLFFGSGTQLSVL.

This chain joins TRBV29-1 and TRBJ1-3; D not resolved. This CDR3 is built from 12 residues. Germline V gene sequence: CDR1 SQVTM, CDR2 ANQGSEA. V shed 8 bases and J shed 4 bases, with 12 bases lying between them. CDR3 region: CSIYSGGNTIYF. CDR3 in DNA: TGCAGCATCTACAGCGGGGGAAACACCATATATTTT.

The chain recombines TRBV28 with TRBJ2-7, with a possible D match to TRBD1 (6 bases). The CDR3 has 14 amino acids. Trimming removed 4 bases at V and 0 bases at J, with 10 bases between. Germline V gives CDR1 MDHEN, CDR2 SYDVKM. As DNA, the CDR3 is TGTGCCAGCAGTTACAGGGTCCCCTCCTACGAGCAGTACTTC. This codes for CASSYRVPSYEQYF.

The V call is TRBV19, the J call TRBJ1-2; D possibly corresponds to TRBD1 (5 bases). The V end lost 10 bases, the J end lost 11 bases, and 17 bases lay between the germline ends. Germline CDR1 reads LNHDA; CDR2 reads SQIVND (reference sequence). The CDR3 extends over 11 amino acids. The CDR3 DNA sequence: TGTGCCACCCCTCGGAGGGGACTTTACACCTTC. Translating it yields CATPRRGLYTF. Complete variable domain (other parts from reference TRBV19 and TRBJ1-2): DGGITQSPKYLFRKEGQNVTLSCEQNLNHDAMYWYRQDPGQGLRLIYYSQIVNDFQKGDIAEGYSVSREKKESFPLTVTSAQKNPTAFYLCATPRRGLYTFGSGTRLTVV.

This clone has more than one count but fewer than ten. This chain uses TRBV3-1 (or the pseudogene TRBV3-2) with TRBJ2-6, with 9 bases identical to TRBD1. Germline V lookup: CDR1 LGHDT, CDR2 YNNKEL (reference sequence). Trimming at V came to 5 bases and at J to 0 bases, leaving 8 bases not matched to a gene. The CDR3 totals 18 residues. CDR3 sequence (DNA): TGTGCCAGCAGCGTGCCGGGACAGGGATTCTCTGGGGCCAACGTCCTGACTTTC. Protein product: CASSVPGQGFSGANVLTF.

The CDR3 reads CASSKDGTANTEAFF. CDR3 in DNA: TGTGCCAGTAGTAAAGATGGGACAGCGAACACTGAAGCTTTCTTT. The V gene is TRBV19, the J gene TRBJ1-1, with 7 nucleotides matching TRBD1. V shed 4 bases and J 1 base; nucleotides not matched to a gene: 6. CDR1 is LNHDA, CDR2 SQIVND, per germline (reference sequence). The CDR3 sequence is 15 residues long.

Here the CDR3 reads CAWSRQAGSPLHF. CDR3 DNA: TGTGCCTGGAGTCGACAGGCCGGTTCACCCCTCCACTTT. The chain links TRBV30 to TRBJ1-6, with D possibly matching TRBD1 (6 bases). Trimming cost V 2 bases and J 9 bases, with 11 bases left between them. Germline V CDR1 and CDR2: GTSNPN, SVGIG (reference sequence). This CDR3 comprises 13 residues.

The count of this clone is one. The CDR3 DNA is TGCGCCAGCAGTGAGCCTTCCGACAGGAACTATGGCTACACCTTC. Its translation is CASSEPSDRNYGYTF. The chain is built from TRBV10-2 and TRBJ1-2, with TRBD1 as a possible D gene (6 bases). The V gene lost 2 bases and the J gene lost 2 bases, with 12 bases spanning the gap. This CDR3 is 15 amino acids long. Germline CDR1 is WSHSY and CDR2 is SAAADI.

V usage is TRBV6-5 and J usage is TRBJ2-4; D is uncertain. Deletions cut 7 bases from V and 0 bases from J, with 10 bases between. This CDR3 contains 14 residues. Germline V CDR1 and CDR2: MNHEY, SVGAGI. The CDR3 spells CASTVSEAKNIQYF. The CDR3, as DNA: TGTGCCAGCACCGTTAGTGAAGCCAAAAACATTCAGTACTTC.

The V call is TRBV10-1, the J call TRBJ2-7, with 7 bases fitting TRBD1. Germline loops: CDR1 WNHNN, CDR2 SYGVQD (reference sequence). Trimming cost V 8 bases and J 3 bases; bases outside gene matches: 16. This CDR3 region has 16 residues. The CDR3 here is CASPNSRDRFYYEQYF. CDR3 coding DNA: TGCGCCAGCCCAAACTCGAGGGACAGATTTTACTACGAGCAGTACTTC.